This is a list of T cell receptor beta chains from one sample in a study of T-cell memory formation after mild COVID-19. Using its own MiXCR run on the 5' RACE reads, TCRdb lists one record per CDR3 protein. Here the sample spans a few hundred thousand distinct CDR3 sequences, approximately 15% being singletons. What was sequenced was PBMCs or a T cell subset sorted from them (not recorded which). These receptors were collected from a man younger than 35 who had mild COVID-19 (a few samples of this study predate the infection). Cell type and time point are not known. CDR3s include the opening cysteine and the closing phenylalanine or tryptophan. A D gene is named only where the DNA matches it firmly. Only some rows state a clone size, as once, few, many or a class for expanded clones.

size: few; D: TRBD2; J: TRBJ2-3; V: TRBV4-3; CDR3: CASSQVHVSGGPHTQYF; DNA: TGCGCCAGCAGCCAAGTTCATGTTAGCGGGGGCCCGCATACGCAGTATTTT
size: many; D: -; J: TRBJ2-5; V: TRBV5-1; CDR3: CASSPGPNQETQYF; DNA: TGCGCCAGCAGCCCGGGACCGAACCAAGAGACCCAGTACTTC
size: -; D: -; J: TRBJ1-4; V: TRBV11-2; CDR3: CASSLGYNEKLFF; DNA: TGTGCCAGCAGCTTGGGCTATAATGAAAAACTGTTTTTT
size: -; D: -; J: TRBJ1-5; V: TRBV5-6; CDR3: CASSADYQPQHF; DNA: TGTGCCAGCAGCGCGGATTATCAGCCCCAGCATTTT
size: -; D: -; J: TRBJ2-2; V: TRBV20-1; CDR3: CSASGPSNTGELFF; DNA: TGCAGTGCTAGTGGGCCATCGAACACCGGGGAGCTGTTTTTT
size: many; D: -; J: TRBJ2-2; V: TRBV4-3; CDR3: CASSHDNRDTGELFF; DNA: TGCGCCAGCAGCCATGATAACAGGGACACCGGGGAGCTGTTTTTT
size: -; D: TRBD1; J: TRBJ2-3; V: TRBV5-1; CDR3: CASSDRVSTDTQYF; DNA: TGCGCCAGCAGCGACAGGGTTAGCACAGATACGCAGTATTTT
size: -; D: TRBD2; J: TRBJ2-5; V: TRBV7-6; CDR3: CASSGRGVTEGETQYF; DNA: TGTGCCAGCAGTGGGCGGGGGGTCACGGAGGGAGAGACCCAGTACTTC
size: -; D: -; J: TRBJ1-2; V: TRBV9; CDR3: CASSVATDGYTF; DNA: TGTGCCAGCAGCGTAGCTACGGATGGCTACACCTTC
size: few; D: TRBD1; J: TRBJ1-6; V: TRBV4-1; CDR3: CASSQVATGPNSPLHF; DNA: TGCGCCAGCAGCCAAGTCGCGACAGGGCCTAATTCACCCCTCCACTTT
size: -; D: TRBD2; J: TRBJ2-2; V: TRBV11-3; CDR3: CASSGTTSGGSRSTGELFF; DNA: TGTGCCAGCAGCGGCACGACTAGCGGGGGGTCCCGCTCCACCGGGGAGCTGTTTTTT
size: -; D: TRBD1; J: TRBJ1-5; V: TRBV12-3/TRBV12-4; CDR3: CASTGDRGPRQPQHF; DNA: TGTGCCAGCACCGGGGACAGGGGGCCCAGACAGCCCCAGCATTTT
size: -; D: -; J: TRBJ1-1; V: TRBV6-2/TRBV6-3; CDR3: CASSYKNEAFF; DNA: TGTGCCAGCAGTTACAAAAATGAAGCTTTCTTT
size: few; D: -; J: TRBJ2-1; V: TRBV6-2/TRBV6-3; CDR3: CASVPLESDEQFF; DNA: TGTGCCAGCGTACCGTTAGAATCGGATGAGCAGTTCTTC
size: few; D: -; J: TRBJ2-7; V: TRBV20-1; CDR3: CSARDRDKYYEQYF; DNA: TGCAGTGCTAGAGATAGGGATAAGTACTACGAGCAGTACTTC
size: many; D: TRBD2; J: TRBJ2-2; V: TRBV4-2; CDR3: CASSQEGRENTGELFF; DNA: TGTGCCAGCAGCCAAGAAGGGAGGGAGAACACCGGGGAGCTGTTTTTT
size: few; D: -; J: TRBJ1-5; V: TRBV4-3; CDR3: CASSQWHFRNQPQHF; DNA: TGCGCCAGCAGCCAGTGGCACTTTCGCAATCAGCCCCAGCATTTT
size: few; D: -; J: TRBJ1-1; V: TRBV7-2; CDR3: CASSLRGVENTEAFF; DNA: TGTGCCAGCAGCTTAAGGGGCGTTGAAAACACTGAAGCTTTCTTT
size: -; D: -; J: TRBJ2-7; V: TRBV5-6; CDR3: CASSLAGEIYEQYF; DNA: TGTGCCAGCAGCTTGGCGGGAGAAATATACGAGCAGTACTTC
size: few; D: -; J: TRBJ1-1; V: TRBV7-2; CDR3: CASSSSGGVEAFF; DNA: TGTGCCAGCAGCTCCAGTGGGGGGGTTGAAGCTTTCTTT
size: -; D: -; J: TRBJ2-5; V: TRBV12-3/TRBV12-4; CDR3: CASSLWVVQETQYF; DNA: TGTGCCAGCAGTCTCTGGGTCGTACAAGAGACCCAGTACTTC
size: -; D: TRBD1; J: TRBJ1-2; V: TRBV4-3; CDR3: CASRRGQWDWGGYTF; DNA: TGCGCCAGCAGACGGGGACAGTGGGATTGGGGTGGCTACACCTTC
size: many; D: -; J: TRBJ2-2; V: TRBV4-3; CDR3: CASSPRYTGELFF; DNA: TGCGCCAGCAGCCCGCGTTACACCGGGGAGCTGTTTTTT
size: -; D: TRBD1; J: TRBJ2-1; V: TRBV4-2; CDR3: CASSQPGTGSHNEQFF; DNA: TGTGCCAGCAGCCAACCTGGGACAGGGTCGCACAATGAGCAGTTCTTC
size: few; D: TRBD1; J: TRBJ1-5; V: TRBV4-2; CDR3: CASSQEDRVGQPQHF; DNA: TGTGCCAGCAGCCAAGAGGACAGGGTGGGCCAGCCCCAGCATTTT
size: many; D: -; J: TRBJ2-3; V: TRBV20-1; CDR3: CSAEARGGHRTDTQYF; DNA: TGCAGTGCCGAAGCGAGGGGGGGCCACCGCACAGATACGCAGTATTTT
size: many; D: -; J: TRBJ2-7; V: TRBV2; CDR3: CAGQSSYEQYF; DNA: TGTGCCGGCCAGAGTTCCTACGAGCAGTACTTC
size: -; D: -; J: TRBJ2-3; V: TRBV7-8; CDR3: CASSLRPGGTDTQYF; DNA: TGTGCCAGCAGCTTAAGGCCGGGGGGCACAGATACGCAGTATTTT
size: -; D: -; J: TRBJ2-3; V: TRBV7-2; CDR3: CASSLDVGADTQYF; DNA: TGTGCCAGCAGCTTAGATGTCGGGGCAGATACGCAGTATTTT
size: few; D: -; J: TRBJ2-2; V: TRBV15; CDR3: CATSAGRNTGELFF; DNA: TGTGCCACCAGCGCTGGCAGGAACACCGGGGAGCTGTTTTTT
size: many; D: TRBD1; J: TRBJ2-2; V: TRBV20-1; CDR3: CSARPGQMMNTGELFF; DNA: TGCAGTGCTAGACCGGGACAGATGATGAACACCGGGGAGCTGTTTTTT
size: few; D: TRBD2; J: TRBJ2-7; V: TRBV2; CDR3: CASSGGASYEQYF; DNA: TGTGCCAGCAGCGGGGGGGCGTCCTACGAGCAGTACTTC
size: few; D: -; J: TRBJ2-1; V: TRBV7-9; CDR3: CASSPWDVPGEQFF; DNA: TGTGCCAGCAGCCCTTGGGATGTTCCGGGAGAGCAGTTCTTC
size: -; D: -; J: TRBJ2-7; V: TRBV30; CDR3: CAWSAAGDSYEQYF; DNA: TGTGCCTGGAGTGCCGCAGGGGACTCCTACGAGCAGTACTTC
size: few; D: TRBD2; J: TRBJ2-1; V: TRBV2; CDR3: CASSPPSGGDYNEQFF; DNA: TGTGCCAGCAGTCCCCCTAGCGGGGGAGATTACAATGAGCAGTTCTTC
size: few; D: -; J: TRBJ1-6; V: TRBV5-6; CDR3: CASSWGRAHNSPLHF; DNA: TGTGCCAGCAGCTGGGGACGAGCGCATAATTCACCCCTCCACTTT
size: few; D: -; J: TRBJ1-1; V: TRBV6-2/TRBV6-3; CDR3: CASSYSMSWAFF; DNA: TGTGCCAGCAGTTACTCGATGAGTTGGGCTTTCTTT
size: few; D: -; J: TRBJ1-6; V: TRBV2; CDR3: CATTMDSSPSPLHF; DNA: TGTGCCACCACGATGGACTCAAGCCCTTCACCCCTCCACTTT
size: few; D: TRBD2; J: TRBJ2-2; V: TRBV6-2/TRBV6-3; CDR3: CASSTPGGGTGELFF; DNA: TGTGCCAGCAGCACCCCCGGGGGGGGCACCGGGGAGCTGTTTTTT
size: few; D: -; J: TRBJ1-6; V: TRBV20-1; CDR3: CSASVTGGRSYNSPLHF; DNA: TGCAGTGCTAGCGTAACAGGTGGTCGCTCCTATAATTCACCCCTCCACTTT
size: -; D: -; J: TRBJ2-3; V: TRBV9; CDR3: CASSVGWIDTQYF; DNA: TGTGCCAGCAGCGTAGGGTGGATAGATACGCAGTATTTT
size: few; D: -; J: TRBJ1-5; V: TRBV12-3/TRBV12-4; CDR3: CASSFTGGRQPQHF; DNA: TGTGCCAGCAGTTTCACGGGGGGCCGTCAGCCCCAGCATTTT
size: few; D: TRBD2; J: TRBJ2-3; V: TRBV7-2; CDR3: CASSLVVAGGTSTDTQYF; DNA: TGTGCCAGCAGCTTAGTGGTAGCGGGGGGGACCAGCACAGATACGCAGTATTTT
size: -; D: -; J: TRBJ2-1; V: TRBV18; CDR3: CASSERGGGYNEQFF; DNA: TGTGCCAGCTCAGAAAGAGGGGGTGGCTACAATGAGCAGTTCTTC
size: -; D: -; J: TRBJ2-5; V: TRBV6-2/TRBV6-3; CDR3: CATQGPSSYQETQYF; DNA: TGTGCCACCCAGGGACCTTCCTCGTACCAAGAGACCCAGTACTTC
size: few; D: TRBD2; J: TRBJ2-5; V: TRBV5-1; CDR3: CASSLEGTSAYQETQYF; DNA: TGCGCCAGCAGCTTGGAGGGGACTAGCGCCTACCAAGAGACCCAGTACTTC